These 21 T cell receptor beta chains came from one sample sequenced in a study of pediatric ulcerative colitis. Profiling relied on immunoSEQ multiplex PCR, and the TCRdb table lists in-frame clones only, not all of them. The sample includes roughly 54,000 clones, over 80% of them seen just once. Sequencing used blood. Receptors originate from a boy between 10 and 17 years old who was a control in a study of pediatric ulcerative colitis.

This clone was found a few times. The V gene is TRBV28, the J gene TRBJ1-2; D is undetermined. The CDR3 sequence is 12 residues long. Germline CDR1 and CDR2: MDHEN and SYDVKM. V was trimmed by 7 bases and J by 2 bases, leaving 8 bases between them. The CDR3 DNA is TGTGCCAGCATGAGCGTCAACTATGGCTACACCTTC. Protein: CASMSVNYGYTF.

This sequence joins TRBV7-2 and TRBJ2-3; maybe TRBD2 (5 bases). This CDR3 contains 16 residues. The germline V and J ends were trimmed by 5 bases and 2 bases, with 17 bases remaining between them. Looked up from germline, CDR1 is SGHTA and CDR2 is FQGNSA. This CDR3 reads CASSPITGSLTDTQYF. Here the CDR3 DNA reads TGTGCCAGCAGCCCTATTACGGGGTCGCTCACAGATACGCAGTATTTT.

This chain uses TRBV5-4 with TRBJ2-2; D is perhaps TRBD1 or TRBD2 (5 bases each). With 4 bases removed from V and 6 bases from J, the gap between germline ends came to 13 bases. The germline V gene encodes CDR1 SGHNT and CDR2 YYREEE (reference sequence). The CDR3 totals 14 residues. The CDR3 sequence is CASSVYRGAGELFF. Here the CDR3 DNA reads TGTGCCAGCAGCGTTTACCGAGGGGCCGGGGAGCTGTTTTTT. The full variable domain, with the rest looked up from reference TRBV5-4 and TRBJ2-2, is ETGVTQSPTHLIKTRGQQVTLRCSSQSGHNTVSWYQQALGQGPQFIFQYYREEENGRGNFPPRFSGLQFPNYSSELNVNALELDDSALYLCASSVYRGAGELFFGEGSRLTVL.

The count of this clone is one. CDR3 residues: CASGTGRDTGELFF. CDR3 coding DNA: TGTGCTAGTGGTACAGGGAGGGACACCGGGGAGCTGTTTTTT. This chain uses TRBV12-5 with TRBJ2-2; perhaps TRBD2 as D (7 bases). Trimming removed 5 bases from V and 3 bases from J, with 10 bases in between. Germline assignment: CDR1 LGHNT and CDR2 FRNRAP. The CDR3 runs 14 residues.

A few counts support this clone. The chain carries TRBV6-6 and TRBJ2-7, with 8 bases lining up with TRBD1. CDR1 and CDR2 (germline): MNHNY, SVGAGI (reference sequence). Trimming at V came to 5 bases and at J to 5 bases, leaving 8 bases not matched to a gene. The CDR3 runs to 14 residues. In DNA form, the CDR3 reads TGTGCCAGCAGTCTCCGGACAGGGAGCAACGAGCAGTACTTC. It specifies CASSLRTGSNEQYF.

The rearrangement uses TRBV28 and TRBJ2-7, with D possibly matching TRBD1 (6 bases). The CDR3 spans 15 residues. V gave up 2 bases and J gave up 3 bases, with 14 bases separating them. Germline V gene sequence: CDR1 MDHEN, CDR2 SYDVKM. CDR3 loop: CASSLPTGHHYEQYF. CDR3 sequence (DNA): TGTGCCAGCAGTTTACCCACGGGACACCACTACGAGCAGTACTTC. Together with reference TRBV28 and TRBJ2-7, the CDR3 gives the full variable domain: DVKVTQSSRYLVKRTGEKVFLECVQDMDHENMFWYRQDPGLGLRLIYFSYDVKMKEKGDIPEGYSVSREKKERFSLILESASTNQTSMYLCASSLPTGHHYEQYFGPGTRLTVT.

This chain connects TRBV6-5 to TRBJ2-5; 8 bases are a match to TRBD1. Germline lookup yields CDR1 MNHEY and CDR2 SVGAGI. This CDR3 is built from 14 residues. V shed 5 bases and J 2 bases; nucleotides not matched to a gene: 4. The DNA of the CDR3 is TGTGCCAGCAGTGAGACAGGGGCGCAAGAGACCCAGTACTTC. It codes for CASSETGAQETQYF.

The chain employs TRBV5-1 and TRBJ2-3; D remains unclear. This CDR3 is 14 amino acids long. V was trimmed by 0 bases and J by 4 bases, leaving 9 bases between them. Per the germline V gene, CDR1 is SGHRS and CDR2 is YFSETQ. The CDR3 spells CASSLGKGPDTQYF. DNA of the CDR3: TGCGCCAGCAGCTTGGGGAAGGGCCCAGATACGCAGTATTTT.

The CDR3 sequence: CASSLEGAGYGYTF. The CDR3 DNA reads as TGTGCCAGCAGTTTGGAGGGGGCAGGGTATGGCTACACCTTC. The chain couples TRBV28 to TRBJ1-2, with 7 positions matching TRBD1. Germline-derived CDR1 and CDR2 are MDHEN and SYDVKM. CDR3 length equals 14 residues. The J segment lost 5 bases and the V segment lost 3 bases, leaving 6 bases of the junction unmatched.

A few counts support this clone. The chain combines TRBV6-1 with TRBJ2-3; TRBD2 aligns across 11 bases. Losses at the gene ends were 3 bases for V and 7 bases for J; bases not matched to a gene: 6. The CDR3 consists of 15 residues. Per germline, CDR1 MNHNS and CDR2 SASEGT. The CDR3 sequence: CASSEGLAETHTQYF. For the CDR3, the DNA is TGTGCCAGCAGTGAGGGACTAGCGGAGACACATACGCAGTATTTT.

V and J are TRBV5-1 and TRBJ1-3, with D unresolved. The V gene lost 4 bases and the J gene lost 0 bases, with 11 bases spanning the gap. CDR1 is SGHRS and CDR2 is YFSETQ in the germline V gene. This CDR3 region has 15 residues. The CDR3: CASSRQPFSGNTIYF. CDR3 nucleotide sequence: TGCGCCAGCAGCCGACAACCTTTCTCTGGAAACACCATATATTTT.

The count of this clone is one. The V gene is TRBV7-8, the J gene TRBJ2-7, with D unclear. This CDR3 has 15 residues. The V end lost 5 bases, the J end lost 1 base, and 15 bases lay between the germline ends. Germline V gene lookup returns CDR1 SGHVS and CDR2 FQNEAQ. The CDR3 protein is CASSERPHRSYEQYF. The CDR3 coding sequence is TGTGCCAGCAGCGAACGCCCACACCGATCCTACGAGCAGTACTTC.

This clone was seen a single time. The genes are TRBV4-1 and TRBJ1-3; D is possibly TRBD1 (6 bases). V gave up 1 base and J gave up 4 bases, with 17 bases separating them. The CDR3 has 17 amino acids. Germline-derived CDR1 and CDR2 are MGHRA and YSYEKL. The CDR3 reads CASSQGPGTGGGNTIYF. Here the CDR3 DNA reads TGCGCCAGCAGCCAAGGACCGGGAACGGGGGGCGGAAACACCATATATTTT.

The gene calls are TRBV5-6 and TRBJ1-1, with D possibly TRBD1 on 5 matching bases. Per germline, CDR1 SGHDT and CDR2 YYEEEE. Trimming stripped 5 bases from V and 3 bases from J, with 14 bases between. The CDR3 runs 14 residues. The CDR3 loop is CASSSDRIYTEAFF. Here the CDR3 DNA reads TGTGCCAGCAGTTCAGACAGAATTTACACTGAAGCTTTCTTT.

The CDR3 DNA reads as TGTGCCAGCTCCCCGAAGGATGGCAGGGTCTACAATGAGCAGTTCTTC. Translated: CASSPKDGRVYNEQFF. This rearrangement joins TRBV18 to TRBJ2-1, with a possible D match to TRBD1 (5 bases). Germline CDR1 is KGHSH and CDR2 is LQKENI. V lost 6 bases and J lost 3, with 18 bases in between. The CDR3 loop spans 16 amino acids.

The J gene is TRBJ2-4, the V gene TRBV7-9; TRBD2 matches at 11 bases. The CDR3 extends over 15 amino acids. Germline V CDR1 and CDR2: SEHNR, FQNEAQ (reference sequence). Trimming at V came to 7 bases and at J to 7 bases, leaving 9 bases not matched to a gene. The CDR3 region has the DNA TGTGCCAGCACGATACTAGCGGGGGCGAGGAACATTCAGTACTTC. Translated: CASTILAGARNIQYF.

This chain connects TRBV11-2 to TRBJ1-6; D gene ambiguous. The CDR3 is 12 residues long. The germline V and J ends were trimmed by 3 bases and 5 bases, with 2 bases remaining between them. The germline gives CDR1 SGHAT, CDR2 FQNNGV. The CDR3 sequence is CASSFDNSPLHF. The CDR3 coding sequence is TGTGCCAGCAGCTTTGATAATTCACCCCTCCACTTT.

This sequence joins TRBV19 and TRBJ1-1; D unclear. The germline gives CDR1 LNHDA, CDR2 SQIVND (reference sequence). V lost 6 bases to trimming and J lost 0 bases, with 8 bases between them. The CDR3 totals 13 residues. For the CDR3, the DNA is TGTGCCAGTAGCCCGATATTGAACACTGAAGCTTTCTTT. It yields the protein CASSPILNTEAFF.

The chain uses TRBV9 and TRBJ1-6; no firm D call. Germline lookup yields CDR1 SGDLS and CDR2 YYNGEE. Trimming took off 0 bases at V and 6 bases at J, with 10 bases between the two ends. This CDR3 spans 15 amino acids. CDR3 sequence reads: CASSVAAFLNSPLHF. The CDR3 nucleotides read TGTGCCAGCAGCGTAGCCGCTTTCCTTAATTCACCCCTCCACTTT.

V gene TRBV18 combines with J gene TRBJ2-3; D uncertain. The germline V gene encodes CDR1 KGHSH and CDR2 LQKENI. The V and J ends lost 1 base and 2 bases respectively, with 4 bases between them. The CDR3 has 13 amino acids. The CDR3 protein is CASSPLNTDTQYF. The CDR3 DNA reads as TGTGCCAGCTCACCACTGAACACAGATACGCAGTATTTT.

This rearrangement joins TRBV18 to TRBJ2-7; the D gene is possibly TRBD2 (6 bases). V was shortened by 6 bases and J by 4 bases, with 16 bases between the two germline ends. The CDR3 consists of 14 residues. Per germline, CDR1 KGHSH and CDR2 LQKENI. The CDR3 bases are TGTGCCAGCTCCCCCGCTAGCGACCTATACGAGCAGTACTTC. Amino acids: CASSPASDLYEQYF.